The 16 T cell receptor beta chains presented below share a single source sample, sequenced in a study of blood T cell repertoires in COVID-19. The repertoire was sequenced with immunoSEQ multiplex PCR; TCRdb's copy has only in-frame clones and lacks some. The table includes 100,000 to 150,000 clones, more than 70% detected once. Material: peripheral blood. The receptors come from a woman aged 30 to 39 who had recovered from COVID-19.

The V call is TRBV6-1, the J call TRBJ2-3, with TRBD2 identical over 8 bases. Losses at the gene ends were 2 bases for V and 1 base for J; bases not matched to a gene: 2. The CDR3 runs 15 residues. Germline CDR1 MNHNS, CDR2 SASEGT. Here the CDR3 DNA reads TGTGCCAGCAGTGAATGGCGGGAGGGCACAGATACGCAGTATTTT. This encodes CASSEWREGTDTQYF.

The rearrangement links TRBV7-3 to TRBJ1-1; 8 nucleotides align to TRBD1. The length of the CDR3 is 15 residues. The V and J ends lost 1 base and 4 bases, in that order; junction bases with no gene match: 5. Germline loops: CDR1 SGHTA, CDR2 FQGTGA. CDR3 in amino acids: CASSLSQGAITEAFF. CDR3 bases: TGTGCCAGCAGCTTAAGTCAGGGGGCAATCACTGAAGCTTTCTTT.

The chain employs TRBV2 and TRBJ1-3, with D perhaps TRBD1 (5 bases). From germline, CDR1 is SNHLY and CDR2 FYNNEI. Trimming took off 10 bases at V and 7 bases at J, with 14 bases between the two ends. This CDR3 contains 12 residues. This CDR3 reads CATGLLGNTIYF. The CDR3 DNA reads TGTGCCACGGGACTCCTGGGGAACACCATATATTTT.

This chain links TRBV7-9 with TRBJ1-2; no clear D. CDR3 length: 12 residues. Trimming removed 1 base at V and 7 bases at J, with 7 bases between. CDR1 and CDR2 from the germline V gene are SEHNR and FQNEAQ (reference sequence). CDR3 nucleotide sequence: TGTGCCAGCAGCTTAGACTGGGCTGGCTACACCTTC. It encodes CASSLDWAGYTF.

The chain carries TRBV19 and TRBJ2-1, with a tentative D call TRBD2 (6 bases). V was trimmed by 7 bases and J by 7 bases, leaving 11 bases between them. CDR3 length equals 12 residues. Germline V gives CDR1 LNHDA, CDR2 SQIVND (reference sequence). In DNA form, the CDR3 reads TGTGCCAGTAACGCAGGGAGGAATGAGCAGTTCTTC. It yields the protein CASNAGRNEQFF.

This rearrangement joins TRBV14 to TRBJ2-5; possible D gene TRBD2, 6 bases. Trimming took 2 bases from V and 5 from J, leaving 9 bases between them. CDR3 length equals 13 residues. Germline assignment: CDR1 SGHDN and CDR2 FVKESK. The CDR3 region is CASSQFRGETQYF. In DNA, the CDR3 is TGTGCCAGCAGCCAATTTCGGGGGGAGACCCAGTACTTC.

The chain uses TRBV19 and TRBJ2-1; weak D call: TRBD1 (6 bases). This CDR3 contains 12 residues. V lost 5 bases to trimming and J lost 7 bases, with 9 bases between them. CDR1 LNHDA and CDR2 SQIVND come from the germline V gene (reference sequence). CDR3 loop: CASSYRVNEQFF. Here the CDR3 DNA reads TGTGCCAGTAGTTACAGGGTGAATGAGCAGTTCTTC.

The gene calls are TRBV25-1 and TRBJ2-7; TRBD2 matches at 7 bases. In germline, CDR1 is MGHDK, CDR2 SYGVNS. J was trimmed by 4 bases and V by 2 bases; bases with no gene match: 5. The CDR3 sequence is 14 residues long. As DNA, the CDR3 is TGTGCCAGCAGTGAAGCGGGGGAGAAATACGAGCAGTACTTC. As protein: CASSEAGEKYEQYF.

This chain uses TRBV25-1 with TRBJ2-5, with 7 nucleotides matching TRBD1. The CDR3 consists of 14 residues. Trimming cost V 4 bases and J 2 bases; bases outside gene matches: 4. Germline CDR1 is MGHDK and CDR2 is SYGVNS. The chain's CDR3 is CASSATGEQETQYF. CDR3 nucleotide sequence: TGTGCCAGCAGTGCCACAGGGGAGCAAGAGACCCAGTACTTC.

The chain joins TRBV25-1 to TRBJ1-6; 7 positions match TRBD1. The germline V gene encodes CDR1 MGHDK and CDR2 SYGVNS. CDR3 size: 17 residues. V lost 4 bases to trimming and J lost 7 bases; unmatched junction nucleotides: 13. CDR3 coding DNA: TGTGCCAGCAGTGCGGCAGGGGGACGTTCGGTCAATTCACCCCTCCACTTT. It encodes CASSAAGGRSVNSPLHF.

The chain has TRBV11-2 and TRBJ2-7; TRBD2 matches at 14 bases. Germline CDR1 and CDR2: SGHAT and FQNNGV. There are 16 residues in the CDR3. Unmatched junction bases numbered 9, after V lost 6 bases and J lost 5 bases. CDR3 coding DNA: TGTGCCAGCAGAAAGACTAGCGGGAGGGCCTTGGACGAGCAGTACTTC. As protein: CASRKTSGRALDEQYF.

The J gene is TRBJ2-7, the V gene TRBV11-2, with D possibly matching TRBD1 (5 bases). Trimming pared 5 bases from V and 3 bases from J, leaving 8 bases between. The CDR3 is 12 residues long. Germline V gene data show CDR1 as SGHAT and CDR2 as FQNNGV. The chain's CDR3 is CASSQGIYEQYF. Written as DNA, the CDR3 is TGTGCCAGCAGCCAGGGAATCTACGAGCAGTACTTC.

The V call is TRBV6-5, the J call TRBJ2-7; perhaps TRBD1 as D (6 bases). Germline loops: CDR1 MNHEY, CDR2 SVGAGI. This CDR3 region has 14 residues. Trimming stripped 4 bases from V and 4 bases from J, with 14 bases between. The CDR3 here is CASSSATGTYEQYF. The CDR3, as DNA: TGTGCCAGCAGTTCTGCGACAGGTACTTACGAGCAGTACTTC.

This clone came up once. The chain couples TRBV3-1 (or the pseudogene TRBV3-2) to TRBJ2-1; 7 bases map to TRBD1. Germline CDR1 and CDR2: LGHDT and YNNKEL (reference sequence). CDR3 length: 15 residues. Losses at the gene ends were 5 bases for V and 7 bases for J; bases not matched to a gene: 11. CDR3 residues: CASSRPQNRGNEQFF. The CDR3 DNA reads TGTGCCAGCAGCAGGCCCCAGAACAGGGGTAATGAGCAGTTCTTC.

The rearrangement links TRBV30 to TRBJ1-1; D call uncertain. Per germline, CDR1 GTSNPN and CDR2 SVGIG (reference sequence). CDR3 length: 12 amino acids. Trimming cost V 2 bases and J 4 bases, with 8 bases left between them. The CDR3 loop is CAWSHGGTEAFF. The CDR3 nucleotides read TGTGCCTGGAGTCACGGTGGCACTGAAGCTTTCTTT. The full variable domain, with the rest looked up from reference TRBV30 and TRBJ1-1, is SQTIHQWPATLVQPVGSPLSLECTVEGTSNPNLYWYRQAAGRGLQLLFYSVGIGQISSEVPQNLSASRPQDRQFILSSKKLLLSDSGFYLCAWSHGGTEAFFGQGTRLTVV.

This sequence joins TRBV6-2 or TRBV6-3 and TRBJ1-3, with D possibly matching TRBD1 (5 bases). V dropped 5 bases and J dropped 0 bases, with 11 bases sitting between them. Germline CDR1 reads MNHEY; CDR2 reads SVGEGT. The CDR3 has 15 residues. The DNA of the CDR3 is TGTGCCAGCAGTAGGGGATACAGCTCTGGAAACACCATATATTTT. Translating it yields CASSRGYSSGNTIYF.